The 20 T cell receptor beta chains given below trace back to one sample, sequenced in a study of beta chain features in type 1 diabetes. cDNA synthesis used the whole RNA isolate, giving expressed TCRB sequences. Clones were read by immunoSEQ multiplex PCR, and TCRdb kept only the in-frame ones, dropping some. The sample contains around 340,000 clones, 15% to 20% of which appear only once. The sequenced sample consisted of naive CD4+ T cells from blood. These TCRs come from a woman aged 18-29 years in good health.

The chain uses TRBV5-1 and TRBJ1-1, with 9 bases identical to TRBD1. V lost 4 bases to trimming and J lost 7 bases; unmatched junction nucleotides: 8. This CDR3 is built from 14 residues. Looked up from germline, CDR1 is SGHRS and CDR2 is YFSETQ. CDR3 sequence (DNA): TGCGCCAGCAGCGCTACACAGGGGGCGGGTGAAGCTTTCTTT. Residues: CASSATQGAGEAFF.

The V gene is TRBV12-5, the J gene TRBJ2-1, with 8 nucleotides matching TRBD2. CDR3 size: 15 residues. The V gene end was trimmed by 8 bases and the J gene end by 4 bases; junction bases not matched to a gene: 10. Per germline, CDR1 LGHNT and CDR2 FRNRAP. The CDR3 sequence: CASMREDTRYNEQFF. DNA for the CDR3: TGTGCTAGTATGCGGGAGGATACTCGATACAATGAGCAGTTCTTC.

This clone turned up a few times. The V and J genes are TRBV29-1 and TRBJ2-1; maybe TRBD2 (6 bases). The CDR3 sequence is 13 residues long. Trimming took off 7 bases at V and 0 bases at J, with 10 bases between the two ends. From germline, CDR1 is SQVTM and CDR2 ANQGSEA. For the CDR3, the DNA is TGCAGCGCTAGCGCGAGCTCCTACAATGAGCAGTTCTTC. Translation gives CSASASSYNEQFF.

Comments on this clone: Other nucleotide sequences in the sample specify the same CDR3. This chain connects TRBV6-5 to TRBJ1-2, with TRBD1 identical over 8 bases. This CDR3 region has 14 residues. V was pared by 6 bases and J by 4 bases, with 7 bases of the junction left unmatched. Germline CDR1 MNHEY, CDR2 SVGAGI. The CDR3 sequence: CASRPPGQGYGYTF. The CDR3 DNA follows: TGTGCCAGCAGACCACCCGGACAGGGCTATGGCTACACCTTC.

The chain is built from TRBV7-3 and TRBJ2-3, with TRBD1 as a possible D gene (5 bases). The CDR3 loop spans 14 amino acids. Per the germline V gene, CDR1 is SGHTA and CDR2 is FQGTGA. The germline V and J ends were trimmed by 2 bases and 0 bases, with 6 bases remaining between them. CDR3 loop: CASSLRQSTDTQYF. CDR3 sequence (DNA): TGTGCCAGCAGCTTACGACAGAGCACAGATACGCAGTATTTT. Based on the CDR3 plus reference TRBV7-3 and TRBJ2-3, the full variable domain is GAGVSQTPSNKVTEKGKYVELRCDPISGHTALYWYRQSLGQGPEFLIYFQGTGAADDSGLPNDRFFAVRPEGSVSTLKIQRTERGDSAVYLCASSLRQSTDTQYFGPGTRLTVL.

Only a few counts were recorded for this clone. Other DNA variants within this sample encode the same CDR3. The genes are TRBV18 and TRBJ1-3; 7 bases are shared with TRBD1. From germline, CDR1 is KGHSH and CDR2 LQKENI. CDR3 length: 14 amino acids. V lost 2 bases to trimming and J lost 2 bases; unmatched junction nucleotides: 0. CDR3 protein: CASSPGTAGNTIYF. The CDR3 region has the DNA TGTGCCAGCTCACCAGGGACAGCTGGAAACACCATATATTTT.

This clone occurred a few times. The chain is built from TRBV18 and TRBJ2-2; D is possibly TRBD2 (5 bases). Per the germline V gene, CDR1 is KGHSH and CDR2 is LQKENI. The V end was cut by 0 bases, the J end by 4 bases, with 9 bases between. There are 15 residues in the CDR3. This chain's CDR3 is CASSPPQGGTGELFF. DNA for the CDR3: TGTGCCAGCTCACCACCGCAAGGAGGCACCGGGGAGCTGTTTTTT.

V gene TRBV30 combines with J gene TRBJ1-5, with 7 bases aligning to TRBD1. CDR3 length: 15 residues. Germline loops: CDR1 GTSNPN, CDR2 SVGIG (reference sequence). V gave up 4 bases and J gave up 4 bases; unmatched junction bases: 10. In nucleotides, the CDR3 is TGTGCCTGGACCCCGGCGGGGACAGTAAATCAGCCCCAGCATTTT. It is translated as CAWTPAGTVNQPQHF.

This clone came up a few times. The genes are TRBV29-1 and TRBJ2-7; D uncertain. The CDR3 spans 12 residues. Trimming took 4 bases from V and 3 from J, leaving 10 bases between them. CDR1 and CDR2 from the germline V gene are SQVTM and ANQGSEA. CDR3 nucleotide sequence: TGCAGCGTTGTAGGCAGGCTCTACGAGCAGTACTTC. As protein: CSVVGRLYEQYF.

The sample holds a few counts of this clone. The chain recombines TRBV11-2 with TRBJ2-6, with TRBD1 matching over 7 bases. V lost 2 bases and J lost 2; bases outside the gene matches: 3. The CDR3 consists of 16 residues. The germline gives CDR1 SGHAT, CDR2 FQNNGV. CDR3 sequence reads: CASSLHGQAGANVLTF. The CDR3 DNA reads TGTGCCAGCAGCTTACACGGACAGGCTGGGGCCAACGTCCTGACTTTC. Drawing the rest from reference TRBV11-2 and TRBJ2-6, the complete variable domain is EAGVAQSPRYKIIEKRQSVAFWCNPISGHATLYWYQQILGQGPKLLIQFQNNGVVDDSQLPKDRFSAERLKGVDSTLKIQPAKLEDSAVYLCASSLHGQAGANVLTFGAGSRLTVL.

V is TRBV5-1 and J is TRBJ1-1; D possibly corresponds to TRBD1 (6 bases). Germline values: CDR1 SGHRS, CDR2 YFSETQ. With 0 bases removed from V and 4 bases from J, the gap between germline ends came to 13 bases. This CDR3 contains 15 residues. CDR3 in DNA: TGCGCCAGCAGCTTGGTTACAGGGAGGGTCACTGAAGCTTTCTTT. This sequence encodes CASSLVTGRVTEAFF.

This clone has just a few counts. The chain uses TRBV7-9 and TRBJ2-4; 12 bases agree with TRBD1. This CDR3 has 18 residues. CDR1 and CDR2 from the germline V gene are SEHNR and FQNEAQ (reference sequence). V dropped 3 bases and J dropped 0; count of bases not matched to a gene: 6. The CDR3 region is CASSLGQGAPLAKNIQYF. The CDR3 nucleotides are TGTGCCAGCAGCTTGGGACAGGGGGCCCCCTTAGCCAAAAACATTCAGTACTTC.

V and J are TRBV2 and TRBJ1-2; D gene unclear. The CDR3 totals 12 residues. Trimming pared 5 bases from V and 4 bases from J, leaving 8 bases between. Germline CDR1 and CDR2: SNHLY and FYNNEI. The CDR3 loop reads CASSPGSYGYTF. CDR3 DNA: TGTGCCAGCAGTCCCGGGAGCTATGGCTACACCTTC.

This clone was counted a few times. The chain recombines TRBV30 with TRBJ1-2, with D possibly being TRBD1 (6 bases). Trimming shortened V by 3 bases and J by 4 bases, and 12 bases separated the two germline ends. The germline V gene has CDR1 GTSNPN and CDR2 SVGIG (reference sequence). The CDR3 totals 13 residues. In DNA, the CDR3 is TGTGCCTGGAGGGGCAGGGGCTTCTATGGCTACACCTTC. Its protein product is CAWRGRGFYGYTF.

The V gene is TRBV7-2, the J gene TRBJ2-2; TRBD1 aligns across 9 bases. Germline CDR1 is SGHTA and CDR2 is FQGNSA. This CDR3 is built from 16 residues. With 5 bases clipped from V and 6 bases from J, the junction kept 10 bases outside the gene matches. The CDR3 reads CASSPRTGEGSGELFF. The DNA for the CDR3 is TGTGCCAGCAGCCCCAGGACAGGGGAGGGATCCGGGGAGCTGTTTTTT. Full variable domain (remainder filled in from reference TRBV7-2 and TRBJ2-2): GAGVSQSPSNKVTEKGKDVELRCDPISGHTALYWYRQSLGQGLEFLIYFQGNSAPDKSGLPSDRFSAERTGGSVSTLTIQRTQQEDSAVYLCASSPRTGEGSGELFFGEGSRLTVL.

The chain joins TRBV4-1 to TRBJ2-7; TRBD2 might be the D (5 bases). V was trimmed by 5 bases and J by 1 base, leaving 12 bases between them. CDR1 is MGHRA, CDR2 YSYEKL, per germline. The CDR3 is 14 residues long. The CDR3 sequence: CASSSRDTSYEQYF. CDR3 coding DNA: TGCGCCAGCAGCTCCCGGGATACTTCCTACGAGCAGTACTTC.

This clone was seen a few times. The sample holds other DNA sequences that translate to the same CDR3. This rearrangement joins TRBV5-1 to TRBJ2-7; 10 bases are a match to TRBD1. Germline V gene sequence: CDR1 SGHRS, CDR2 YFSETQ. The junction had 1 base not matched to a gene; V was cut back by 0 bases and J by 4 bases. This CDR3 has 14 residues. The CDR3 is CASSLGTGGYEQYF. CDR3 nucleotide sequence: TGCGCCAGCAGCTTGGGGACAGGGGGGTACGAGCAGTACTTC.

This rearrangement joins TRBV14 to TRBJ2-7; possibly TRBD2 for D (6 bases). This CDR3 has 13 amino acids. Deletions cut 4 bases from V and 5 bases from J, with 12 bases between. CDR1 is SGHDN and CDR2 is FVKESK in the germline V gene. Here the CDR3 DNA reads TGTGCCAGCAGCCTTCTGGGAGGCAACGAGCAGTACTTC. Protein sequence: CASSLLGGNEQYF.

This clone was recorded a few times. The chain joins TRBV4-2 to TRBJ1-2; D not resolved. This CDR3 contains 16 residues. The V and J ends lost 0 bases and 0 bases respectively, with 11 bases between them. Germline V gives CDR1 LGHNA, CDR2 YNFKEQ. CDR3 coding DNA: TGTGCCAGCAGCCAAGATTCTCTTCCTGCTAACTATGGCTACACCTTC. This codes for CASSQDSLPANYGYTF.

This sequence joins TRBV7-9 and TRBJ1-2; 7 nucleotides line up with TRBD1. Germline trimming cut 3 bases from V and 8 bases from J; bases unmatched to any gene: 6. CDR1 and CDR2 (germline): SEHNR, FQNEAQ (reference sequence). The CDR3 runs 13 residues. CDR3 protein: CASSLDRHRGYTF. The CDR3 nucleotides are TGTGCCAGCAGCTTGGACAGGCATCGAGGCTACACCTTC.